This T cell receptor beta chain was retrieved from a study of CD8 T cells in Susac syndrome. TEMRA cells were FACS-enriched, and CD8+ and CD4+ T cells were isolated negatively. Findings and limits, study-wide: Within total CD8+ repertoires, around 15 Susac-specific public clones were found, and within CD8+ TEMRA repertoires, four or five.

RNA was extracted with the RNeasy kit, and a quantity of roughly 0.45 to 1 ug was reverse transcribed using random hexamers. One entry per CDR3 protein results from TCRdb running MiXCR on the immunoSEQ multiplex PCR reads. The table includes around 80,000 distinct CDR3 sequences, approximately 96% detected once. Note on this clonotype: Its specificity is not known.

Germline CDR1 reads KGHSH; CDR2 reads LQKENI. This CDR3 comprises 14 residues. Trimming took off 2 bases at V and 1 base at J, with 8 bases between the two ends. The TCR was taken from a human donor with Susac syndrome. The chain joins TRBV18 to TRBJ1-1; D gene uncertain. Sequences were obtained from CD8+ T cells from PBMCs. The CDR3 sequence: CASSPGYRNTEAFF. The CDR3, as DNA: TGTGCCAGCTCACCAGGTTACAGGAACACTGAAGCTTTCTTT.